Included here is one T cell receptor beta chain sequence, with context. Its matching antigen is unknown. V was shortened by 3 bases and J by 8 bases, with 10 bases between the two germline ends. The CDR3 loop spans 13 amino acids. Looked up from germline, CDR1 is LNHDA and CDR2 is SQIVND (reference sequence). Every patient had relapsed following autologous stem cell transplantation, and cohorts differed in brentuximab vedotin exposure. The record originates from a study of PD-1 blockade in classical Hodgkin lymphoma. Study outcomes and limitations: Some patients started nivolumab under 1 year after ASCT, and they were excluded. The baseline diversity of complete responders showed similarity to that of newly diagnosed patients.

The assay was immunoSEQ multiplex PCR, and TCRdb's table has in-frame clones only and misses some. In the table there are more than 13,000 clones, about 78% of which are singletons. This sequence joins TRBV19 and TRBJ1-4, with a possible D match to TRBD1 (6 bases). The sample consisted of peripheral blood mononuclear cells (PBMCs), taken before the second cycle of nivolumab. This receptor was obtained from a human donor with classical Hodgkin lymphoma. CDR3 region: CASSIPGHEKLFF. The CDR3 DNA reads as TGTGCCAGTAGTATCCCGGGACACGAAAAACTGTTTTTT.